These T cell receptor beta chains were read from a single sample in a study of blood T cell repertoires in COVID-19. TCRdb's table, derived via immunoSEQ multiplex PCR, lists solely in-frame clones and lacks some. The sample yields under 450,000 clones, 80% to 95% seen once. Sequencing was carried out using PBMCs or T cells enriched from blood (not recorded which). Receptors originate from a woman aged 40 to 49 who had been exposed to COVID-19. CDR3s include the opening cysteine and the closing phenylalanine or tryptophan. A D gene is named only where the DNA matches it firmly. Expanded clones are given a class, and other clones once, few, many or no size at all.

TRBJ2-7,TRBV2,TRBD2,-,CASSETSGRGEQYF,TGTGCCAGCAGTGAAACTAGCGGAAGAGGCGAGCAGTACTTC
TRBJ1-1,TRBV15,-,-,CATSRVVGQGPEAFF,TGTGCCACCAGCAGAGTGGTGGGCCAGGGCCCTGAAGCTTTCTTT
TRBJ2-1,TRBV9,TRBD2,once,CASSGLGVAGVGNEQFF,TGTGCCAGCAGCGGATTGGGAGTAGCGGGAGTTGGCAATGAGCAGTTCTTC
TRBJ2-3,TRBV27,-,-,CASSWTAITDTQYF,TGTGCCAGCAGTTGGACTGCTATCACAGATACGCAGTATTTT
TRBJ1-5,TRBV6-5,TRBD1,-,CASSSGQGVSQPQHF,TGTGCCAGCAGTTCGGGACAGGGAGTGAGTCAGCCCCAGCATTTT
TRBJ1-6,TRBV30,TRBD1,-,CAWSRQGNSPLHF,TGTGCCTGGAGTCGACAGGGTAATTCACCCCTCCACTTT
TRBJ1-1,TRBV30,TRBD1,-,CAWSATGTLEAFF,TGTGCCTGGAGTGCGACAGGGACTTTGGAAGCTTTCTTT
TRBJ1-4,TRBV2,-,once,CASEGGLNEKLFF,TGTGCCAGCGAAGGGGGACTAAATGAAAAACTGTTTTTT
TRBJ2-1,TRBV11-1,TRBD2,-,CASSSGGAYYNEQFF,TGTGCCAGCAGCTCCGGGGGGGCCTATTACAATGAGCAGTTCTTC
TRBJ1-1,TRBV28,-,-,CASSFHGGKTEAFF,TGTGCCAGCAGTTTTCACGGCGGGAAGACTGAAGCTTTCTTT
TRBJ2-3,TRBV5-1,TRBD1,-,CASSTGQGADTQYF,TGCGCCAGCAGCACCGGACAGGGCGCAGATACGCAGTATTTT
TRBJ2-1,TRBV15,-,-,CATSREARARARNEQFF,TGTGCCACCAGCAGAGAGGCAAGGGCCAGGGCGAGGAATGAGCAGTTCTTC
TRBJ1-5,TRBV5-5,TRBD1,-,CASSAGTGGGYQPQHF,TGTGCCAGCAGTGCCGGGACAGGGGGTGGATATCAGCCCCAGCATTTT
TRBJ2-1,TRBV24-1,-,once,CATSDSAVGEQFF,TGTGCCACCAGTGATTCTGCAGTTGGTGAGCAGTTCTTC
TRBJ1-5,TRBV29-1,-,-,CSVGGWGKDQPQHF,TGCAGCGTGGGGGGTTGGGGTAAGGATCAGCCCCAGCATTTT
TRBJ2-1,TRBV27,TRBD2,-,CASSDSLAGVYNEQFF,TGTGCCAGCAGCGATTCACTAGCGGGAGTATACAATGAGCAGTTCTTC
TRBJ2-7,TRBV10-2,-,-,CACRLGTHSYEQYF,TGCGCCTGCCGTTTGGGGACACACTCCTACGAGCAGTACTTC
TRBJ2-3,TRBV5-4,TRBD2,once,CASSLDLTSGYTDTQYF,TGTGCCAGCAGCTTGGATTTAACTAGCGGGTATACAGATACGCAGTATTTT
TRBJ2-7,TRBV5-8,-,-,CASSLFSGSAYEQYF,TGTGCCAGCAGCTTGTTTTCAGGGTCTGCCTACGAGCAGTACTTC
TRBJ1-1,TRBV27,-,-,CASSLSGQIEAFF,TGTGCCAGCAGTTTAAGCGGACAGATTGAAGCTTTCTTT
TRBJ2-3,TRBV11-3,TRBD2,-,CASSLGAGATDTQYF,TGTGCCAGCAGCTTAGGGGCGGGAGCCACAGATACGCAGTATTTT
TRBJ1-1,TRBV7-8,-,-,CASSLEGTYTEAFF,TGTGCCAGCAGCTTAGAAGGGACTTACACTGAAGCTTTCTTT
TRBJ2-5,TRBV9,TRBD1,-,CASSVADRGSGTQYF,TGTGCCAGCAGCGTAGCGGACAGGGGATCAGGGACCCAGTACTTC
TRBJ1-5,TRBV6-2/TRBV6-3,-,-,CASSYSRIIQPQHF,TGTGCCAGCAGTTACTCCAGGATCATCCAGCCCCAGCATTTT
TRBJ1-2,TRBV6-5,-,-,CASSQQGRRGYTF,TGTGCCAGCAGCCAACAGGGACGGCGTGGCTACACCTTC
TRBJ1-2,TRBV19,TRBD1,-,CASSYRGQGTRGYTF,TGTGCCAGTAGCTACCGCGGACAGGGCACCAGAGGCTACACCTTC
TRBJ1-6,TRBV6-4,-,-,CASSSSLDSPLHF,TGTGCCAGCAGTTCATCTTTAGATTCACCCCTCCACTTT
TRBJ1-2,TRBV7-9,TRBD1,-,CASSLVGDRKGYGYTF,TGTGCCAGCAGCTTAGTAGGGGACAGGAAGGGATATGGCTACACCTTC
TRBJ2-3,TRBV5-4,TRBD1,-,CASSFNGDRVTDTQYF,TGTGCCAGCAGCTTTAACGGGGACAGGGTCACAGATACGCAGTATTTT